The next 10 T cell receptor beta chains were all read from a single sample in a study of T-cell reconstitution after alpha-beta-depleted transplantation in children. Preparation of the TCRbeta library involved a method that used unique molecular identifiers. TCRdb reprocessed the PCR reads with MiXCR, giving one entry per CDR3 protein. Altogether some 550,000 distinct CDR3 sequences are present, 15% to 20% being singletons, with the ten largest covering 2.5% to 4%. The sample consisted of PBMCs from the stem cell graft donor, taken from the stem cell graft. Source of these receptors: a human donor who donated a stem cell graft to a child with acute lymphoblastic leukemia.

This clonotype was recorded a few times. This sequence joins TRBV3-1 and TRBJ2-2; D is undetermined. CDR1 and CDR2 (germline): LGHDT, YNNKEL (reference sequence). The germline V and J ends were trimmed by 1 base and 2 bases, with 2 bases remaining between them. The CDR3 has 13 amino acids. In DNA, the CDR3 is TGTGCCAGCAGCCAAGCTAACACCGGGGAGCTGTTTTTT. Translation: CASSQANTGELFF.

The gene calls are TRBV12-3 or TRBV12-4 and TRBJ2-2, with D hard to call. The ends were cut back, 6 bases at V and 5 bases at J, with 10 bases in the middle. This CDR3 spans 13 amino acids. The DNA of the CDR3 is TGTGCCAGCAGGGTTATAGGGACCGGGGAGCTGTTTTTT. This sequence encodes CASRVIGTGELFF.

The rearrangement uses TRBV19 and TRBJ1-1; D gene uncertain. The germline V gene has CDR1 LNHDA and CDR2 SQIVND (reference sequence). Trimming removed 3 bases from V and 8 bases from J, with 10 bases in between. The CDR3 is 12 residues long. The CDR3 DNA follows: TGTGCCAGTAGTATTGGTCTATTCGAAGCTTTCTTT. Protein: CASSIGLFEAFF.

The chain links TRBV12-3 or TRBV12-4 to TRBJ2-7, with 13 bases matching TRBD2. V lost 5 bases to trimming and J lost 6 bases; unmatched junction nucleotides: 7. CDR3 length: 15 residues. The DNA for the CDR3 is TGTGCCAGCAGTCCCCAACTAGCGGGAGGGATCGAGCAGTACTTC. This translates into CASSPQLAGGIEQYF.

This rearrangement joins TRBV12-3 or TRBV12-4 to TRBJ1-1, with D uncertain. V was clipped by 5 bases and J by 0 bases, with 7 bases between them. There are 13 residues in the CDR3. The CDR3 is CASSTYLNTEAFF. The DNA of the CDR3 is TGTGCCAGCAGTACATATTTGAACACTGAAGCTTTCTTT.

The chain carries TRBV4-1 and TRBJ2-2; TRBD1 aligns across 7 bases. CDR1 and CDR2 (germline): MGHRA, YSYEKL. The CDR3 length is 15 residues. Unmatched junction bases numbered 1, after V lost 0 bases and J lost 3 bases. The chain's CDR3 is CASSQDDRDTGELFF. In nucleotides, the CDR3 is TGCGCCAGCAGCCAAGATGACAGGGACACCGGGGAGCTGTTTTTT.

This clonotype was found a few times. The chain joins TRBV11-2 to TRBJ2-5, with D tentatively TRBD1 (6 bases). This CDR3 contains 15 residues. Deletions cut 1 base from V and 2 bases from J, with 11 bases between. Per germline, CDR1 SGHAT and CDR2 FQNNGV. The CDR3 region is CASSLGLRGQETQYF. The CDR3 bases are TGTGCCAGCAGCTTAGGGCTCAGGGGTCAAGAGACCCAGTACTTC.

This clonotype was detected a few times. This chain links TRBV20-1 with TRBJ2-7; 7 nucleotides align to TRBD2. The CDR3 contains 14 residues. The germline V gene has CDR1 DFQATT and CDR2 SNEGSKA (reference sequence). V was clipped by 1 base and J by 3 bases; unmatched bases: 6. The CDR3 here is CSARVVGGHYEQYF. CDR3 coding DNA: TGCAGTGCTAGAGTGGTGGGAGGGCACTACGAGCAGTACTTC.

This clonotype has only a few counts. For the CDR3, the DNA is TGTGCCAGCAGCGTCTCCGGGACCAACAATGAGCAGTTCTTC. This sequence encodes CASSVSGTNNEQFF. The chain employs TRBV12-3 or TRBV12-4 and TRBJ2-1; D is perhaps TRBD1 or TRBD2 (5 bases each). Trimming left V 6 bases short and J 5 bases short, with 14 bases between. This CDR3 is built from 14 residues.

The chain couples TRBV19 to TRBJ2-7; D possibly corresponds to TRBD1 (6 bases). CDR1 and CDR2 (germline): LNHDA, SQIVND (reference sequence). The CDR3 sequence is 14 residues long. The V gene lost 5 bases and the J gene lost 4 bases, with 15 bases spanning the gap. The CDR3, as DNA: TGTGCCAGTAGTGCCCGACGTACAGGGTACGAGCAGTACTTC. Protein sequence: CASSARRTGYEQYF.